Presented here are 5 T cell receptor beta chains from one specimen sequenced in a study of cytomegalovirus exposure and HLA in healthy donors. The study ran its PCR with 60 Vbeta and 13 Jbeta primers. The method was immunoSEQ multiplex PCR; TCRdb's version includes in-frame clones alone and lacks a portion of them. Of roughly 150,000 clones detected, 68% appear once; the ten largest clones hold around 4.7%. Sequencing input: PBMCs. Receptor source: a man aged 55 to 69 in good health and CMV-seronegative.

This clone appeared a few times. The chain employs TRBV5-1 and TRBJ2-6; no clear D. Trimming pared 4 bases from V and 2 bases from J, leaving 7 bases between. The CDR3 has 14 residues. Germline CDR1 SGHRS, CDR2 YFSETQ. In DNA, the CDR3 is TGCGCCAGCAGCCCCCCTGCTGGGGCCAACGTCCTGACTTTC. It codes for CASSPPAGANVLTF.

The chain recombines TRBV29-1 with TRBJ2-1; 12 positions agree with TRBD2. After removal of 8 bases from V and 4 bases from J, the junction contained 12 bases not matched to a gene. Germline CDR1 reads SQVTM; CDR2 reads ANQGSEA. The CDR3 extends over 16 amino acids. The CDR3, as DNA: TGCAGCACTACCCGACTAGCGGGGGATCTTTACAATGAGCAGTTCTTC. Its translation: CSTTRLAGDLYNEQFF.

The V call is TRBV7-2, the J call TRBJ2-7, with D possibly matching TRBD1 (6 bases). Trimming removed 4 bases at V and 11 bases at J, with 18 bases between. The germline V gene has CDR1 SGHTA and CDR2 FQGNSA. CDR3 size: 13 residues. CDR3 region: CASSSTSGTSKYF. The CDR3 coding sequence is TGTGCCAGCAGCTCTACCTCCGGGACATCGAAGTACTTC.

CDR3 residues: CASSLGVTYEQYF. In DNA, the CDR3 is TGTGCCAGCAGCTTAGGAGTGACCTACGAGCAGTACTTC. The V call is TRBV7-3, the J call TRBJ2-7; no firm D call. CDR1 SGHTA and CDR2 FQGTGA come from the germline V gene. The CDR3 loop spans 13 amino acids. V was pared by 2 bases and J by 2 bases, with 7 bases between.

This chain joins TRBV7-2 and TRBJ2-5, with a tentative D call TRBD2 (5 bases). Trimming removed 1 base from V and 2 bases from J, with 8 bases in between. From germline, CDR1 is SGHTA and CDR2 FQGNSA. The CDR3 is made up of 14 amino acids. The CDR3 reads CASSLGAEQETQYF. As DNA, the CDR3 is TGTGCCAGCAGCTTAGGAGCGGAACAAGAGACCCAGTACTTC.